The present T cell receptor (beta chain) was sequenced within a study of long-term antiretroviral therapy in people with HIV. General study results and limits: Blood sampling spanned 2004 to 2017, possibly under older ART regimens.

Note on this clone: What it recognizes is unknown.

Version v3.0 of the immunoSEQ assay was performed at survey level. Sequencing was performed with immunoSEQ multiplex PCR; in TCRdb, only in-frame clones are kept and a portion is missing. This repertoire shows about 21,000 clones, around 89% found once; its top ten account for 3.5%. Trimming removed 1 base at V and 4 bases at J, with 16 bases between. The CDR3 runs 17 residues. Germline lookup yields CDR1 LGHNA and CDR2 YSLEER. The chain couples TRBV4-3 to TRBJ2-2; unclear D gene. The specimen was unsorted PBMCs, collected 2.3 years after starting antiretroviral therapy. The sequence derives from a man aged 60 to 75 with HIV. CDR3 sequence reads: CASSQVSGRLLTGELFF. The CDR3, as DNA: TGCGCCAGCAGCCAAGTGTCCGGGCGTCTCCTCACCGGGGAGCTGTTTTTT.